This entry lists 3 T cell receptor beta chains sequenced from one sample in a study of OX40 agonist ivuxolimab in advanced cancers. Libraries were prepared by immunoSEQ multiplex PCR; TCRdb keeps only in-frame clonotypes and omits some of them. The sample has about 100,000 clones, about 90% seen once. The sequencing here drew on CD4+ or CD8+ T cells sorted from blood, taken in a trial of the OX40 agonist ivuxolimab. The receptors were gathered from an adult with an advanced solid tumor such as melanoma, head and neck, liver or kidney cancer.

This chain uses TRBV7-2 with TRBJ2-3; TRBD2 might be the D (5 bases). The CDR3 runs 13 residues. Looked up from germline, CDR1 is SGHTA and CDR2 is FQGNSA. The V gene lost 3 bases and the J gene lost 5 bases, with 9 bases spanning the gap. CDR3 sequence (DNA): TGTGCCAGCAGCTTGCTAGCAGGAGATACGCAGTATTTT. It codes for CASSLLAGDTQYF.

The chain joins TRBV7-6 to TRBJ1-1; 7 bases fit TRBD1. The CDR3 covers 11 residues. After removal of 9 bases from V and 4 bases from J, the junction contained 2 bases not matched to a gene. CDR1 is SGHVS and CDR2 is FNYEAQ in the germline V gene. In DNA, the CDR3 is TGTGCCAGTTCAGGGGGCACTGAAGCTTTCTTT. Translation: CASSGGTEAFF.

This clone has only one observation. The genes are TRBV19 and TRBJ2-1; 9 bases fit TRBD2. The V and J ends lost 4 bases and 7 bases, in that order; junction bases with no gene match: 14. Germline V CDR1 and CDR2: LNHDA, SQIVND (reference sequence). The CDR3 length is 17 residues. The CDR3 DNA reads as TGTGCCAGTAGTACGAACGTAGGACTAGCGAATAAGAATGAGCAGTTCTTC. It encodes CASSTNVGLANKNEQFF.